The present entry profiles one TCR beta chain with its context. All gene names here are mouse names. The observed sequence ends 4 residues before the CDR3 terminus, with the missing tail filled in from the germline J gene. It was cDNA, reverse transcribed from extracted RNA, that served as the sequencing template. Repertoires were generated with immunoSEQ multiplex PCR, while TCRdb's copy carries only in-frame clones and drops some. Observed in the sample are 90,000 to 130,000 clones, none of them singletons. This record belongs to a study of CD8+ T cells in alopecia areata. Looking at the study overall: Those receiving the skin were roughly 7-10-week-old female C3H/HeJ mice, whose grafts came from approximately 6-13-month-old C3H/HeJ donors with spontaneous alopecia.

Germline V CDR1 and CDR2: FNHDT, SITEND (reference sequence). CDR3 size: 16 residues. V lost 5 bases to trimming and J lost 0 bases; unmatched junction nucleotides: 7. The clonotype comes from a C3H/HeJ mouse with alopecia areata. For the strain, the MHC haplotype given is H2-k. This sequence joins TRBV19 and TRBJ2-2; 7 bases match TRBD2. The sample comprised lesional skin. The part of the CDR3 DNA that was read is TGTGCCAGCAGCGCATCTGGGGGTACAAACACCGGG. It codes for CASSASGGTNTG. The whole CDR3 reads CASSASGGTNTGQLYF.